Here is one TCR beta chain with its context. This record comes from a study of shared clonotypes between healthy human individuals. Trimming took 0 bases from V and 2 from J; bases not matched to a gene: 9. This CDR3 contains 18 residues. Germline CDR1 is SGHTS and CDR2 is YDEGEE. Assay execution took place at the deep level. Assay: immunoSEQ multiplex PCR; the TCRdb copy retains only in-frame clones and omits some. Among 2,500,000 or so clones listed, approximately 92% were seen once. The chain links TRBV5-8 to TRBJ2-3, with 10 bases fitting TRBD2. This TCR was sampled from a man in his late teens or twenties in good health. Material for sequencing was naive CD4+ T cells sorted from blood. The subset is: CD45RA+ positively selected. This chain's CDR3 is CASSLGTAAGGSTDTQYF. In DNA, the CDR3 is TGTGCCAGCAGCTTGGGAACGGCAGCGGGAGGGTCCACAGATACGCAGTATTTT. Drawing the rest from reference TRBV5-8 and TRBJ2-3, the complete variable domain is EAGVTQSPTHLIKTRGQQATLRCSPISGHTSVYWYQQALGLGLQFLLWYDEGEERNRGNFPPRFSGRQFPNYSSELNVNALELEDSALYLCASSLGTAAGGSTDTQYFGPGTRLTVL.